Listed here are 7 T cell receptor beta chains from one sample, sequenced in a study of T cells after yellow fever vaccination. TCRdb fed the 5' RACE reads into MiXCR, producing one record per CDR3 protein. The sample comprises about 340,000 distinct CDR3 sequences, 3% to 4.5% of which are singletons, and about 24% rests with the top ten. This material consisted of PBMCs, taken 5 days after the yellow fever booster vaccination. These TCRs come from a man between 18 and 29 years old who received the YFV17D yellow fever vaccine.

This clonotype has more than one count but fewer than ten. J is TRBJ2-7 and V is TRBV5-6, with TRBD1 identical over 8 bases. There are 19 residues in the CDR3. CDR1 and CDR2 (germline): SGHDT, YYEEEE. V lost 6 bases to trimming and J lost 1 base; unmatched junction nucleotides: 21. The CDR3 spells CASTMDSRTGQHPSYEQYF. The CDR3 nucleotides are TGTGCCAGCACAATGGATTCTAGGACAGGGCAGCATCCATCCTACGAGCAGTACTTC.

The chain carries TRBV12-3 or TRBV12-4 and TRBJ2-7; TRBD2 agrees at 11 bases. V trimming: 5 bases; J trimming: 3 bases; junction bases outside the gene matches: 3. The CDR3 consists of 14 residues. DNA for the CDR3: TGTGCCAGCAGTACTAGCGGGGGAGGCTACGAGCAGTACTTC. Encoded protein: CASSTSGGGYEQYF.

The V gene is TRBV5-1, the J gene TRBJ2-3, with 7 nucleotides matching TRBD1. This CDR3 spans 15 amino acids. The germline V gene has CDR1 SGHRS and CDR2 YFSETQ. Trimming took 0 bases from V and 0 from J; bases not matched to a gene: 1. CDR3 DNA: TGCGCCAGCAGCTTGGAACAGGGGAGCACAGATACGCAGTATTTT. Its protein product is CASSLEQGSTDTQYF.

In this sample, this clonotype turned up many times. The gene calls are TRBV7-2 and TRBJ2-3; D remains unclear. This CDR3 spans 13 amino acids. CDR1 is SGHTA and CDR2 is FQGNSA in the germline V gene. V was shortened by 5 bases and J by 1 base, with 7 bases between the two germline ends. The CDR3 DNA is TGTGCCAGCAGCCCGAGCGGCACAGATACGCAGTATTTT. Translated: CASSPSGTDTQYF.

Many counts were recorded for this clonotype. CDR3 sequence: CASSAASPEQYF. The CDR3 DNA sequence: TGTGCCAGCAGCGCCGCTAGTCCCGAGCAGTACTTC. The chain joins TRBV7-2 to TRBJ2-7; the D is unclear. Trimming took off 5 bases at V and 6 bases at J, with 11 bases between the two ends. This CDR3 contains 12 residues. Looked up from germline, CDR1 is SGHTA and CDR2 is FQGNSA.

The sample holds a few counts of this clonotype. V gene TRBV28 combines with J gene TRBJ2-7; 10 bases are a match to TRBD1. Losses at the gene ends were 5 bases for V and 1 base for J; bases not matched to a gene: 5. Per the germline V gene, CDR1 is MDHEN and CDR2 is SYDVKM. The CDR3 covers 15 residues. The CDR3 loop is CASSTPGQGSYEQYV. DNA of the CDR3: TGTGCCAGCAGTACCCCGGGACAGGGGTCCTACGAGCAGTACGTC.

This clonotype has a handful of counts. The V call is TRBV27, the J call TRBJ2-3; tentative D call: TRBD2 (6 bases). V lost 8 bases and J 2 bases, leaving 11 bases between the germline ends. The germline V gene encodes CDR1 MNHEY and CDR2 SMNVEV (reference sequence). The CDR3 extends over 13 amino acids. The CDR3 sequence: CASVGGSTDTQYF. In DNA, the CDR3 is TGTGCCAGCGTCGGGGGTTCCACAGATACGCAGTATTTT.